One sample yielded the 9 T cell receptor beta chains listed below, sequenced in a study of patients and donors after allogeneic stem cell transplantation. Each CDR3 protein is one row after TCRdb ran MiXCR on the RT-PCR reads. The repertoire holds approximately 410,000 distinct CDR3 sequences, with under 20% as singletons. Sequencing used blood, either unsorted or a sorted T cell fraction (not recorded which). The source is a human donor who was either an allogeneic HSCT recipient or a stem cell or donor lymphocyte infusion donor (not recorded which). It is not recorded whose cells these are; they may come from a transplant donor.

This rearrangement joins TRBV5-1 to TRBJ2-1; 7 nucleotides agree with TRBD1. Germline lookup yields CDR1 SGHRS and CDR2 YFSETQ. This CDR3 is 15 amino acids long. J lost 8 bases, V lost 4 bases, and 12 bases had no gene match. CDR3 in DNA: TGCGCCAGCAGCGCCGCCGGGACAGTGAGGGATGAGCAGTTCTTC. Translating it yields CASSAAGTVRDEQFF.

The chain links TRBV7-3 to TRBJ2-1; D remains unclear. The CDR3 is 17 residues long. V was clipped by 5 bases and J by 0 bases, with 17 bases between them. In germline, CDR1 is SGHTA, CDR2 FQGTGA. The CDR3 reads CASSLLSAVSSYNEQFF. For the CDR3, the DNA is TGTGCCAGCAGCCTACTGAGTGCCGTGAGCTCCTACAATGAGCAGTTCTTC.

In this sample, this clonotype turned up a few times. This chain joins TRBV13 and TRBJ2-2, with D possibly TRBD1 on 6 matching bases. The CDR3 runs 14 residues. Per the germline V gene, CDR1 is PRHDT and CDR2 is FYEKMQ (reference sequence). V was pared by 3 bases and J by 7 bases, with 12 bases between. In DNA form, the CDR3 reads TGTGCCAGCAGCTTCAGGGGACGGAACGGGGAGCTGTTTTTT. It yields the protein CASSFRGRNGELFF.

This clonotype was detected only a few times. This rearrangement joins TRBV29-1 to TRBJ2-7; D gene unclear. Trimming stripped 8 bases from V and 5 bases from J, with 22 bases between. CDR3 size: 14 residues. Germline V gene sequence: CDR1 SQVTM, CDR2 ANQGSEA. DNA for the CDR3: TGCAGCCCTCCAAAAAGCAGACACCGGGACGAGCAGTACTTC. It is translated as CSPPKSRHRDEQYF.

A single count supports this clonotype. The chain links TRBV6-2 or TRBV6-3 to TRBJ2-1, with 9 bases matching TRBD2. Per the germline V gene, CDR1 is MNHEY and CDR2 is SVGEGT. The CDR3 totals 14 residues. The ends lost 8 bases at V and 6 bases at J; junction bases unmatched: 8. CDR3 residues: CASRASGAINEQFF. In nucleotides, the CDR3 is TGTGCCAGCCGGGCTAGCGGGGCTATCAATGAGCAGTTCTTC.

This clonotype was seen only a few times. The chain recombines TRBV20-1 with TRBJ2-1; 10 bases fit TRBD2. Germline CDR1 DFQATT, CDR2 SNEGSKA (reference sequence). With V trimmed by 7 bases and J by 10 bases, 10 bases remained unmatched. The CDR3 has 13 amino acids. The CDR3 sequence is CSVFQRGGGEQFF. CDR3 nucleotides: TGCAGTGTGTTTCAGCGGGGGGGCGGGGAGCAGTTCTTC.

This chain uses TRBV3-1 with TRBJ2-7, with TRBD2 matching over 7 bases. Trimming took 2 bases from V and 3 from J; bases not matched to a gene: 13. The CDR3 has 17 amino acids. Germline CDR1 is LGHDT and CDR2 is YNNKEL (reference sequence). The CDR3 reads CASSQSRPSGLYYEQYF. Here the CDR3 DNA reads TGTGCCAGCAGCCAATCCAGGCCTTCGGGACTATACTACGAGCAGTACTTC.

The table lists this clonotype with a count of one. This chain's CDR3 is CAAPGPQHF. For the CDR3, the DNA is TGCGCCGCACCGGGACCCCAGCATTTT. This rearrangement joins TRBV23-1 to TRBJ1-5; no firm D call. TRBV23-1 is filed as an ORF, its function uncertain. This CDR3 is built from 9 residues. Trimming removed 11 bases from V and 10 bases from J, with 9 bases in between.

This clonotype turned up a few times. This chain uses TRBV5-1 with TRBJ2-7; maybe TRBD1 (5 bases). V gave up 4 bases and J gave up 2 bases, with 19 bases separating them. From germline, CDR1 is SGHRS and CDR2 YFSETQ. CDR3 length equals 16 residues. This CDR3 reads CASSAELPRQTYEQYF. CDR3 nucleotide sequence: TGCGCCAGCAGCGCGGAGCTTCCGAGACAGACCTACGAGCAGTACTTC.